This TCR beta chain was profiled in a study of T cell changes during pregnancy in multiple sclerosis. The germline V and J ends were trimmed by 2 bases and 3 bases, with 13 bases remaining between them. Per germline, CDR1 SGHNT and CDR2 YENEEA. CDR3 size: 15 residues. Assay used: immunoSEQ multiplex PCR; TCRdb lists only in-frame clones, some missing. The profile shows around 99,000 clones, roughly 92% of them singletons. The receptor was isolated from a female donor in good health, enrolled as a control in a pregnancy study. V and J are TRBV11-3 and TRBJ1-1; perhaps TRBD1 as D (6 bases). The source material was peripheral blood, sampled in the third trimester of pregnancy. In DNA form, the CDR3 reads TGTGCCAGCAGCTTACAGGGGACCGGGGACACTGAAGCTTTCTTT. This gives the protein CASSLQGTGDTEAFF.